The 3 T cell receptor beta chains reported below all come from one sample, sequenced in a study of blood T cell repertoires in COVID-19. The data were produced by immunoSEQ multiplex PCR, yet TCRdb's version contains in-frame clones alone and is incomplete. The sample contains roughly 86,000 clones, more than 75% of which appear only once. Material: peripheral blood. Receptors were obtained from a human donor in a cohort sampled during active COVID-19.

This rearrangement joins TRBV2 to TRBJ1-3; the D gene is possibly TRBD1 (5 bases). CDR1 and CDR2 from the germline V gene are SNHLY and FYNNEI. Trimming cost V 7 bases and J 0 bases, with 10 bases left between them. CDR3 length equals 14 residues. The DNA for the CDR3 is TGTGCCAGCACCTCCAGGGACTCTGGAAACACCATATATTTT. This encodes CASTSRDSGNTIYF.

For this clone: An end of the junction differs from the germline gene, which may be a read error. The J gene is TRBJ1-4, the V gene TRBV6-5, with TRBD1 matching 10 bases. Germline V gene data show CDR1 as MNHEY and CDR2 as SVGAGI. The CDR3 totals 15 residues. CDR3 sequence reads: CASSHSGTGDEKLFF. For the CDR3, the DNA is TGTGCCAGCAGTCACTCCGGGACAGGGGATGAAAAACTGTTTTTT.

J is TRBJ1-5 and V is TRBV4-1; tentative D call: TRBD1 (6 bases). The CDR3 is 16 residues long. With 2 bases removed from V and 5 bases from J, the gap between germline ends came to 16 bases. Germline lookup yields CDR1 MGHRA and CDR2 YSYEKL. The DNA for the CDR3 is TGCGCCAGCAGCCAACCCAGGGGTACTATTGATCAGCCCCAGCATTTT. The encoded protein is CASSQPRGTIDQPQHF.